These T cell receptor beta chains were read from a single sample in a study of long-term antiretroviral therapy in people with HIV. Data came from immunoSEQ multiplex PCR; TCRdb stores just in-frame clones and leaves some out. Among some 17,000 clones, about 80% were seen once, and the ten largest hold roughly 8.4%. This sample comprised unsorted PBMCs, obtained 0.1 years after starting antiretroviral therapy. These receptors were obtained from a man in his late teens or twenties with HIV. Both conserved end residues are part of each CDR3. The D gene is left open where the match is weak. Part of the rows lack a size; the others show once, few, many or a class for expanded clones.

v_gene | d_gene | abundance | len | CDR3aa
TRBV6-5 | - | - | 12 | CASSYTTHGYTF
TRBV5-1 | TRBD1 | - | 15 | CASSLATGVDTEAFF
TRBV6-6 | TRBD2 | once | 15 | CASSFSGTSPNEQFF
TRBV19 | TRBD1 | - | 13 | CASSILGQHGYTF
TRBV6-6 | TRBD1 | - | 16 | CASSSQRTGGNQPQHF
TRBV19 | TRBD1 | - | 17 | CASSIEGTELEQETQYF
TRBV15 | - | - | 15 | CATRAGTRGLDTIYF
TRBV11-1 | TRBD2 | once | 15 | CASSSGIGEGYEQYF
TRBV29-1 | - | - | 13 | CSVGGVGNEKLFF
TRBV2 | TRBD1 | - | 16 | CASGGQELPGWGEQYF
TRBV7-2 | - | few | 13 | CASSSQRYYEQYF
TRBV2 | TRBD2 | - | 16 | CASRQSLAGRTDTQYF
TRBV9 | - | once | 15 | CASSVAAAVNNEQFF
TRBV13 | - | - | 15 | CASTPPQGVHNEQFF
TRBV28 | - | - | 14 | CASSLAGTTGELFF
TRBV12-5 | - | - | 12 | CTSAGSYNEQFF
TRBV7-2 | - | - | 12 | CASSSPPSEQYF
TRBV2 | - | few | 15 | CASRQDGGFNSPLHF
TRBV19 | - | once | 15 | CASSTGGGYNQPQHF
TRBV19 | - | - | 13 | CASSIVLQSEQFF
TRBV29-1 | - | - | 18 | CSVEPHRWGILEADTQYF
TRBV5-1 | TRBD1 | - | 15 | CASSLPGTGHYEQYF
TRBV29-1 | TRBD1 | - | 14 | CSVETQGVLQTQYF
TRBV9 | - | - | 17 | CASSVELGGTPTGELFF
TRBV7-9 | TRBD1 | - | 15 | CASSLTGIGANVLTF
TRBV4-3 | - | - | 14 | CASSQDSSTDTQYF
TRBV13 | - | medium-sized | 13 | CALSKWGTGELFF
TRBV18 | - | - | 15 | CASSPRGKGNTEAFF
TRBV5-6 | - | - | 12 | CASSLIAGELFF
TRBV7-9 | - | - | 11 | CASGGTQEQYF
TRBV27 | - | - | 14 | CASSLARRDYGYTF
TRBV6-5 | - | - | 12 | CASTAGDTEAFF
TRBV11-2 | - | - | 12 | CASSRGGETQYF
TRBV29-1 | - | - | 11 | CSVGSEGGQYF
TRBV7-3 | - | - | 13 | CASRLQVGNEQFF
TRBV6-5 | - | once | 16 | CASSYSEGGWDTEAFF
TRBV10-3 | TRBD1 | - | 14 | CATGPQGASHERYF
TRBV9 | - | - | 14 | CASSEGSAYYGYTF
TRBV10-2 | - | - | 17 | CASSSDGGTLFSYEQYF
TRBV10-3 | - | - | 13 | CAISGPLQDGYTF
TRBV27 | - | - | 16 | CASTPGRENSYNEQFF
TRBV4-3 | - | - | 15 | CASSQEGGSYNEQFF
TRBV5-5 | TRBD1 | - | 16 | CASSPGQGNFDEKLFF
TRBV4-2 | - | - | 18 | CASSQDGGSALNNQPQHF
TRBV28 | - | - | 15 | CASSLTPEHTYEQYF
TRBV29-1 | TRBD1 | - | 14 | CSASPGTGSETQYF
TRBV5-1 | - | - | 13 | CASNLGPVDEQFF
TRBV4-3 | - | - | 14 | CASSQDNLNTEAFF
TRBV27 | - | - | 15 | CASSLGQGYSYEQYF
TRBV4-3 | TRBD2 | - | 15 | CASSLAGLDQSEQFF
TRBV7-6 | TRBD1 | - | 15 | CASSLDTGVPYEQYF
TRBV10-3 | - | - | 13 | CATQEGGGETQYF
TRBV2 | TRBD2 | - | 14 | CASSEVASGNEQFF
TRBV19 | - | - | 17 | CASSIDPQGLADQPQHF
TRBV5-4 | - | - | 13 | CASSLTWGETQYF
TRBV6-6 | - | - | 16 | CASSYSMVRLSPEQFF
TRBV11-1 | TRBD2 | - | 16 | CASSLGLAGGTDTQYF
TRBV4-3 | TRBD2 | - | 17 | CASSQDSRLAAYNEQFF
TRBV7-3 | TRBD2 | - | 15 | CAKTLRASGGETQYF
TRBV27 | - | once | 14 | CASSPSRGAGEQFF